Given below is one T cell receptor (beta chain) in context. Positive CCR7 selection of CD45RO-negative cells yielded the naive CD8 cells, and terminally differentiated effector memory CD45RA+ cells were excluded. The sample is drawn from a study of shared clonotypes between healthy human individuals. Background on the study: Three plates each covered CD4 naive and memory; CD8 naive two, CD8 memory one.

Using immunoSEQ multiplex PCR, the repertoire was profiled, and TCRdb retains in-frame clones only, with some absent. The data hold about 2 million clones, with about 95% observed a single time. The CDR3 extends over 16 amino acids. V lost 8 bases and J lost 0, with 19 bases in between. The germline gives CDR1 SEHNR, CDR2 FQNEAQ (reference sequence). The rearrangement uses TRBV7-9 and TRBJ1-2; D not certain. This clonotype originated in a man aged 18 to 35 in good health. The source material was naive CD8+ T cells sorted from blood. Here the CDR3 reads CASSLSRAVTNYGYTF. As DNA, the CDR3 is TGTGCCAGCTCCTTAAGCCGGGCAGTTACTAACTATGGCTACACCTTC.